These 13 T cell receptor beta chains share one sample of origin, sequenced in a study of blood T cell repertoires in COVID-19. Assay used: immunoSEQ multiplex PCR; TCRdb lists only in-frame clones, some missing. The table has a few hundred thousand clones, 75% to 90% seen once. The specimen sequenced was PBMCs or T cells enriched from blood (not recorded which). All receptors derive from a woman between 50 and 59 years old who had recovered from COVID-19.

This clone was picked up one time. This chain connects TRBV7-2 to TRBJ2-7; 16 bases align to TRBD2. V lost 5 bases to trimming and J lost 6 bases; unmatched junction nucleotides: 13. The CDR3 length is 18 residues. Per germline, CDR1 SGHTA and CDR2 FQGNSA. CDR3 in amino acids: CASSLTPPGLAGGREQYF. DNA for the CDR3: TGTGCCAGCAGCCTAACGCCTCCGGGACTAGCGGGAGGGCGCGAGCAGTACTTC.

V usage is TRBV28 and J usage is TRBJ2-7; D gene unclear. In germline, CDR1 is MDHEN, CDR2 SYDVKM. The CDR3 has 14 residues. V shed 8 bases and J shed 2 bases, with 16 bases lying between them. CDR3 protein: CASGLKTDTYEQYF. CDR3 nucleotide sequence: TGTGCCAGCGGTCTAAAAACTGACACCTACGAGCAGTACTTC.

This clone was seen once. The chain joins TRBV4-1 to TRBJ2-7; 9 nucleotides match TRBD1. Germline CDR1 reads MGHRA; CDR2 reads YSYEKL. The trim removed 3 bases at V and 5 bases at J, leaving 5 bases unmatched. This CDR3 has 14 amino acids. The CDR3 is CASSQGQGLNEQYF. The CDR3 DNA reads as TGCGCCAGCAGCCAGGGACAGGGACTGAACGAGCAGTACTTC.

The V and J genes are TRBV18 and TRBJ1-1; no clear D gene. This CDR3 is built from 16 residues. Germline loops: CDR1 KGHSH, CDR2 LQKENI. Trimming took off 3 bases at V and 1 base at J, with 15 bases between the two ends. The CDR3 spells CASSPPIAGSNTEAFF. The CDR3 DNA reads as TGTGCCAGCTCACCCCCAATTGCAGGTTCGAACACTGAAGCTTTCTTT.

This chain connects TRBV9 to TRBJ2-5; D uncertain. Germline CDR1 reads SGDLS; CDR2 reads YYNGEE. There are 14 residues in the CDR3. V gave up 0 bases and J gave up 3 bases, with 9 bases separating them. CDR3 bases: TGTGCCAGCAGCGTAGCTTACAGTAAAGAGACCCAGTACTTC. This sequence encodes CASSVAYSKETQYF.

This CDR3 is CASSPPDYGYTF. The CDR3 DNA reads TGCGCCAGCAGCCCCCCTGACTATGGCTACACCTTC. V is TRBV5-1 and J is TRBJ1-2, with D hard to call. The V end was cut by 4 bases, the J end by 3 bases, with 7 bases between. The germline V gene has CDR1 SGHRS and CDR2 YFSETQ. This CDR3 region has 12 residues.

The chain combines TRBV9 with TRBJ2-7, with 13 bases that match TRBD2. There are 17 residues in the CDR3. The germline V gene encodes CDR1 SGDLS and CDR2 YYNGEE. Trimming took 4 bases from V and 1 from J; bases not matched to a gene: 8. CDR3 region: CASSPRGLAGLSYEQYF. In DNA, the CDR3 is TGTGCCAGCAGCCCGCGGGGACTAGCGGGATTGTCCTACGAGCAGTACTTC.

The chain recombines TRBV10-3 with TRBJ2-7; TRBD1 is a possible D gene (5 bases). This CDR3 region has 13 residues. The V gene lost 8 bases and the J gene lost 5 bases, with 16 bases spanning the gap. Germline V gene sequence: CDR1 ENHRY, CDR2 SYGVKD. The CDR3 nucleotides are TGTGCCATCCAGGGCGAGGTGGCGGACGAGCAGTACTTC. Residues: CAIQGEVADEQYF.

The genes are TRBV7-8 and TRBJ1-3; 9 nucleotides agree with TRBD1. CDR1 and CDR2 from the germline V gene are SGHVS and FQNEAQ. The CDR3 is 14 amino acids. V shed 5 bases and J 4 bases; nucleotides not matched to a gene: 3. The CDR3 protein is CASSLGTGGNTIYF. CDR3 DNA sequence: TGTGCCAGCAGCCTAGGGACAGGGGGAAACACCATATATTTT.

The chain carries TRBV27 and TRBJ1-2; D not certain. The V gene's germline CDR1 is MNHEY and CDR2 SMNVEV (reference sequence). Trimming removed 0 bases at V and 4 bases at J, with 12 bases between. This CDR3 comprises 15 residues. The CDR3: CASSLSPFEGYGYTF. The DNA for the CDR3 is TGTGCCAGCAGTTTATCGCCCTTTGAGGGCTATGGCTACACCTTC.

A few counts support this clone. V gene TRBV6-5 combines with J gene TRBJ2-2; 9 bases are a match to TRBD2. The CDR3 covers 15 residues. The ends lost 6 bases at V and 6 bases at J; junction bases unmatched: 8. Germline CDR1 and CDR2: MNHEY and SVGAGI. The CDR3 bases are TGTGCCAGCAGAAGACTAGCGGATGGGGCCGGGGAGCTGTTTTTT. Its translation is CASRRLADGAGELFF.

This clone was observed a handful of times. CDR3 sequence: CASSQEWSLAFAYEQYF. In nucleotides, the CDR3 is TGCGCCAGCAGCCAAGAATGGAGTCTAGCGTTTGCCTACGAGCAGTACTTC. The V and J genes are TRBV4-1 and TRBJ2-7, with D tentatively TRBD2 (6 bases). V lost 0 bases and J 2 bases, leaving 17 bases between the germline ends. The CDR3 has 17 amino acids. Looked up from germline, CDR1 is MGHRA and CDR2 is YSYEKL.

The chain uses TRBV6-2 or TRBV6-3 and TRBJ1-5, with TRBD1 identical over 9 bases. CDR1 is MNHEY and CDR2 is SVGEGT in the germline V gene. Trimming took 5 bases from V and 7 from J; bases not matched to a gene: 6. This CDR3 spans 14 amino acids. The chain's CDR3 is CASSATGGAQPQHF. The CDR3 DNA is TGTGCCAGCAGTGCTACAGGGGGCGCCCAGCCCCAGCATTTT.